The sequence of this T cell receptor beta chain was determined in a study of blood T cell repertoires in COVID-19. For the study at large: There were acute and convalescent COVID-19 samples, and they came from the United States, Italy and Spain.

The CDR3 totals 12 residues. V was cut by 6 bases and J by 4 bases, with 9 bases left in between. The germline V gene encodes CDR1 MDHEN and CDR2 SYDVKM. Sequencing used immunoSEQ multiplex PCR; TCRdb keeps in-frame clones, though not all of them. This table holds tens of thousands of clones, more than 75% found once. Sequenced input: peripheral blood. The genes are TRBV28 and TRBJ2-5; D is unresolved. The clonotype was recovered from a human donor in a cohort sampled during active COVID-19. DNA of the CDR3: TGTGCCAGCAGCCCGCCGGTAGAGACCCAGTACTTC. Protein sequence: CASSPPVETQYF.